This TCR beta chain was sequenced in a study of cytomegalovirus exposure and HLA in healthy donors. As to this clone: Its cognate antigen is unknown.

This CDR3 spans 15 amino acids. Germline V gene lookup returns CDR1 LNHDA and CDR2 SQIVND (reference sequence). The ends were cut back, 2 bases at V and 2 bases at J, with 13 bases in the middle. The PCR had 60 Vbeta and 13 Jbeta primers. Generated by immunoSEQ multiplex PCR, the TCRdb table keeps only in-frame clones and is missing some. Recorded for this sample: some 48,000 clones. Study-wide results and limits: Follow-up analysis found HLA locus-dependent TCR association rates, highest for DRB1 and lowest for HLA-C. Many donors shared some public TCRs, even though most TCR sequences were rare.

The sequence was collected from a man aged 35-49 years in good health and CMV-seropositive. Sequenced input: PBMCs. This chain links TRBV19 with TRBJ2-7, with a weak D call TRBD1 (5 bases). The CDR3 nucleotides read TGTGCCAGTAGTATAAACGTGGACACAACCTACGAGCAGTACTTC. Translated: CASSINVDTTYEQYF.